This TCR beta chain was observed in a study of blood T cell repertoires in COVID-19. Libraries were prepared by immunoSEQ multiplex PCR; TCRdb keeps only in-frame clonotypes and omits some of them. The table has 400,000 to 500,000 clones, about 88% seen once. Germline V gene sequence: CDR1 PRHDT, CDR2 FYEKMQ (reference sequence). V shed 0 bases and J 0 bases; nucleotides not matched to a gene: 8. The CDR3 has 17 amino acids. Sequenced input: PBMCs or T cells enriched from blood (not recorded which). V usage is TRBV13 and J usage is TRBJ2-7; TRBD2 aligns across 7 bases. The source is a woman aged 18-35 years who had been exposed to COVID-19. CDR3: CASSLGLGTTSSYEQYF. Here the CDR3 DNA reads TGTGCCAGCAGCTTAGGTTTGGGGACTACGAGCTCCTACGAGCAGTACTTC.